This T cell receptor beta chain was sequenced during a study of T cells in Graves' hyperthyroidism and ophthalmopathy. General observations from the study: Most clonotypes expanded in thyroid above 0.001 were likewise present in blood.

TCR beta CDR3 regions were amplified from RNA. Researchers ran a first-round RT-PCR on the TCR CDR3 using the HTBI primer set. TCRdb called the multiplex PCR reads again in MiXCR, with one record for every CDR3 protein. Of 370,000 or so distinct CDR3 sequences in the sample, 15% to 17% were seen once. In regard to this clonotype: The antigen is undetermined. A read error may be the cause here, since a much bigger clone is one base away.

Germline assignment: CDR1 SGHRS and CDR2 YFSETQ. This CDR3 contains 16 residues. The sequenced sample consisted of blood. The clonotype comes from a woman aged 18 to 35 with Graves' hyperthyroidism that later progressed to Graves' ophthalmopathy. The J gene is TRBJ2-1, the V gene TRBV5-1; 9 bases match TRBD1. Gene TRBJ2-7 matches the end of the DNA better, so the J call may be wrong. CDR3 in DNA: TGCGCCAGCAGCTTGGACCGTGGACAGGGGCGTAATGAGCAGTACTTC. This translates into CASSLDRGQGRNEQYF.